The 28 T cell receptor beta chains below all came from one sample that was sequenced in a study of T cell responses to AZD1222 COVID-19 vaccine. The protocol was immunoSEQ multiplex PCR, while the TCRdb copy is restricted to in-frame clones and leaves out a portion. The repertoire includes some 90,000 clones, 70% to 90% of them detected once, and more than 10% sits in the top ten. The specimen comprised peripheral blood, sampled on day 0 of AZD1222 vaccination. The receptors were gathered from an adult in good health.

This clone was found once. V is TRBV19 and J is TRBJ2-7; the match to TRBD1 covers 8 bases. The CDR3 contains 15 residues. CDR1 LNHDA and CDR2 SQIVND come from the germline V gene (reference sequence). Trimming cost V 4 bases and J 4 bases; bases outside gene matches: 9. Here the CDR3 DNA reads TGTGCCAGTAGTACAGGACAGGGCCAACATTACGAGCAGTACTTC. This gives the protein CASSTGQGQHYEQYF.

This chain connects TRBV5-1 to TRBJ2-5; D unclear. Germline V gene sequence: CDR1 SGHRS, CDR2 YFSETQ. The CDR3 consists of 14 residues. V lost 0 bases and J 5 bases, leaving 11 bases between the germline ends. This chain's CDR3 is CASSLGSVRETQYF. CDR3 coding DNA: TGCGCCAGCAGCTTGGGCTCAGTCCGGGAGACCCAGTACTTC.

The chain combines TRBV19 with TRBJ2-1, with 9 bases fitting TRBD2. CDR3 length: 14 amino acids. With 11 bases clipped from V and 1 base from J, the junction kept 6 bases outside the gene matches. Looked up from germline, CDR1 is LNHDA and CDR2 is SQIVND (reference sequence). CDR3 nucleotides: TGTGCCGCTGGGGCGGGGGGGTCCTACAATGAGCAGTTCTTC. This codes for CAAGAGGSYNEQFF.

The CDR3 DNA reads as TGTGCCAGCAGCTTAGGTTTCCAATACGAGCAGTACTTC. It is translated as CASSLGFQYEQYF. The chain recombines TRBV7-2 with TRBJ2-7; no definite D call. V was trimmed by 1 base and J by 4 bases, leaving 8 bases between them. The germline gives CDR1 SGHTA, CDR2 FQGNSA. CDR3 length equals 13 residues.

In its sample, this clone was seen a few times. The rearrangement uses TRBV4-2 and TRBJ2-7; no reliable D call. Trimming took 1 base from V and 5 from J, leaving 6 bases between them. Germline V CDR1 and CDR2: LGHNA, YNFKEQ. This CDR3 is 12 amino acids long. The CDR3 DNA reads as TGTGCCAGCAGCCAAGGGGCCGACGAGCAGTACTTC. Protein: CASSQGADEQYF.

The CDR3: CASSFSQRYGYTF. As DNA, the CDR3 is TGTGCCAGCAGTTTCTCTCAGCGCTATGGCTACACCTTC. This chain connects TRBV28 to TRBJ1-2; D gene ambiguous. The CDR3 consists of 13 residues. The V and J ends lost 3 bases and 4 bases respectively, with 9 bases between them. Germline assignment: CDR1 MDHEN and CDR2 SYDVKM.

This chain joins TRBV28 and TRBJ1-5; 7 bases line up with TRBD1. V dropped 8 bases and J dropped 7; count of bases not matched to a gene: 2. CDR1 is MDHEN, CDR2 SYDVKM, per germline. The length of the CDR3 is 11 residues. The CDR3, as DNA: TGTGCCAGCCAGGGGGGACAGCCCCAGCATTTT. This translates into CASQGGQPQHF.

This clone showed up just once. The rearrangement joins TRBV6-5 to TRBJ2-7; D is possibly TRBD1 (5 bases). This CDR3 is 13 amino acids long. The V end lost 4 bases, the J end lost 6 bases, and 13 bases lay between the germline ends. Per germline, CDR1 MNHEY and CDR2 SVGAGI. The CDR3 nucleotides are TGTGCCAGCAGTTTTTCTCAGGGCTTCGAGCAGTACTTC. This codes for CASSFSQGFEQYF.

The CDR3 here is CASSLDDYGYTF. CDR3 DNA: TGTGCCAGCAGTTTGGACGACTATGGCTACACCTTC. The rearrangement uses TRBV12-3 or TRBV12-4 and TRBJ1-2; no reliable D call. The CDR3 loop spans 12 amino acids. V shed 3 bases and J shed 3 bases, with 5 bases lying between them.

This clone was seen once. The chain links TRBV7-3 to TRBJ2-3; TRBD2 agrees at 9 bases. After removal of 3 bases from V and 1 base from J, the junction contained 2 bases not matched to a gene. This CDR3 comprises 15 residues. Germline CDR1 and CDR2: SGHTA and FQGTGA. CDR3 protein: CASSFSSGGTDTQYF. Written as DNA, the CDR3 is TGTGCCAGCAGCTTTTCTAGCGGGGGCACAGATACGCAGTATTTT.

The chain uses TRBV5-1 and TRBJ2-3, with 14 positions matching TRBD2. CDR3 size: 17 residues. Germline CDR1 and CDR2: SGHRS and YFSETQ. The V and J ends lost 4 bases and 2 bases, in that order; junction bases with no gene match: 6. This chain's CDR3 is CASSVGLAGASTDTQYF. The CDR3 DNA follows: TGCGCCAGCAGCGTGGGACTAGCGGGGGCCTCCACAGATACGCAGTATTTT.

The J gene is TRBJ2-5, the V gene TRBV5-1; D is ambiguous. CDR1 and CDR2 from the germline V gene are SGHRS and YFSETQ. CDR3 size: 12 residues. Trimming shortened V by 1 base and J by 3 bases, and 4 bases separated the two germline ends. Written as DNA, the CDR3 is TGCGCCAGCAGCTTGAGCGAAGAGACCCAGTACTTC. Protein product: CASSLSEETQYF.

In its sample, this clone was seen once. The chain uses TRBV9 and TRBJ1-6, with TRBD1 identical over 10 bases. J gave up 9 bases and V 0 bases, and 3 bases lay outside the gene matches. This CDR3 contains 15 residues. Germline V gives CDR1 SGDLS, CDR2 YYNGEE. The CDR3 DNA sequence: TGTGCCAGCAGCGTAGGGACAGGGGGGACTTCACCCCTCCACTTT. Its protein product is CASSVGTGGTSPLHF.

The chain uses TRBV5-6 and TRBJ1-1, with 8 bases aligning to TRBD1. There are 14 residues in the CDR3. From germline, CDR1 is SGHDT and CDR2 YYEEEE. J gave up 5 bases and V 1 base, and 4 bases lay outside the gene matches. The CDR3 nucleotides read TGTGCCAGCAGCTTGCAGGGGGCGAGGACTGAAGCTTTCTTT. This sequence encodes CASSLQGARTEAFF. The whole variable domain, remainder taken from reference TRBV5-6 and TRBJ1-1, is DAGVTQSPTHLIKTRGQQVTLRCSPKSGHDTVSWYQQALGQGPQFIFQYYEEEERQRGNFPDRFSGHQFPNYSSELNVNALLLGDSALYLCASSLQGARTEAFFGQGTRLTVV.

The chain employs TRBV11-1 and TRBJ1-1; unclear D gene. V shed 1 base and J shed 1 base, with 7 bases lying between them. CDR1 is SGHAT, CDR2 FQDESV, per germline (reference sequence). This CDR3 is 14 amino acids long. The CDR3 coding sequence is TGTGCCAGCAGCTTAGGGCGGGGGAACACTGAAGCTTTCTTT. Translating gives CASSLGRGNTEAFF.

The V gene is TRBV6-5, the J gene TRBJ2-3, with 7 positions matching TRBD1. The CDR3 runs to 14 residues. Germline lookup yields CDR1 MNHEY and CDR2 SVGAGI. The V segment lost 2 bases and the J segment 3 bases; nucleotides outside the gene matches: 2. For the CDR3, the DNA is TGTGCCAGCAGTTACGCAGGGGGAACAGATACGCAGTATTTT. Protein: CASSYAGGTDTQYF.

This chain joins TRBV7-6 and TRBJ1-4, with 8 bases that match TRBD1. The V gene's germline CDR1 is SGHVS and CDR2 FNYEAQ. CDR3 length: 15 amino acids. V lost 4 bases and J lost 5; bases outside the gene matches: 6. CDR3: CASSYGQGGNEKLFF. The CDR3 coding sequence is TGTGCCAGCAGCTATGGACAGGGTGGAAATGAAAAACTGTTTTTT.

This clone was picked up a small number of times. The J gene is TRBJ2-5, the V gene TRBV7-8; D may match TRBD1 or TRBD2 (5 bases each). The CDR3 runs to 11 residues. The germline CDR1 and CDR2 sequences are SGHVS and FQNEAQ. The V end lost 8 bases, the J end lost 7 bases, and 11 bases lay between the germline ends. As DNA, the CDR3 is TGTGCCAGCGGGGGTGGTGGGACCCAGTACTTC. Translating gives CASGGGGTQYF.

This clone has just a few counts. The chain combines TRBV7-3 with TRBJ1-1, with D unclear. This CDR3 has 14 amino acids. Germline V gives CDR1 SGHTA, CDR2 FQGTGA. Trimming took 5 bases from V and 1 from J, leaving 11 bases between them. CDR3 residues: CASSPGRGNTEAFF. The CDR3 DNA reads as TGTGCCAGCAGCCCTGGACGGGGGAACACTGAAGCTTTCTTT.

The CDR3 region is CASSQEVGANAYNSPLHF. Written as DNA, the CDR3 is TGTGCCAGCAGCCAAGAGGTGGGTGCGAACGCCTATAATTCACCCCTCCACTTT. The rearrangement uses TRBV4-2 and TRBJ1-6; D not resolved. Per the germline V gene, CDR1 is LGHNA and CDR2 is YNFKEQ. This CDR3 comprises 18 residues. Trimming removed 0 bases from V and 2 bases from J, with 14 bases in between.

This chain connects TRBV19 to TRBJ2-2, with TRBD1 identical over 7 bases. Losses at the gene ends were 3 bases for V and 2 bases for J; bases not matched to a gene: 9. Germline loops: CDR1 LNHDA, CDR2 SQIVND (reference sequence). The CDR3 is 17 residues long. CDR3 sequence reads: CASSINHQGVNTGELFF. Here the CDR3 DNA reads TGTGCCAGTAGTATCAATCATCAGGGGGTAAACACCGGGGAGCTGTTTTTT.

There are a few counts of this clone. The chain employs TRBV5-1 and TRBJ2-7, with D possibly TRBD2 on 6 matching bases. Trimming stripped 1 base from V and 3 bases from J, with 11 bases between. This CDR3 spans 14 amino acids. CDR1 is SGHRS and CDR2 is YFSETQ in the germline V gene. Written as DNA, the CDR3 is TGCGCCAGCAGCTTGTATAGCGGTGGCTACGAGCAGTACTTC. Translated, it gives CASSLYSGGYEQYF. Filled out from reference TRBV5-1 and TRBJ2-7, the complete variable domain reads KAGVTQTPRYLIKTRGQQVTLSCSPISGHRSVSWYQQTPGQGLQFLFEYFSETQRNKGNFPGRFSGRQFSNSRSEMNVSTLELGDSALYLCASSLYSGGYEQYFGPGTRLTVT.

This clone was found once. The V and J genes are TRBV30 and TRBJ1-1; 8 bases are shared with TRBD1. V was pared by 2 bases and J by 5 bases, with 10 bases of the junction left unmatched. CDR1 and CDR2 from the germline V gene are GTSNPN and SVGIG (reference sequence). This CDR3 spans 15 amino acids. The CDR3: CAWSLQQGGDTEAFF. The CDR3 DNA sequence: TGTGCCTGGAGTCTCCAACAGGGGGGGGATACTGAAGCTTTCTTT.

The genes are TRBV3-1 (or the pseudogene TRBV3-2) and TRBJ1-5, with no clear D. Trimming removed 2 bases from V and 9 bases from J, with 11 bases in between. CDR1 is LGHDT and CDR2 is YNNKEL in the germline V gene (reference sequence). The CDR3 loop spans 13 amino acids. The CDR3 DNA is TGTGCCAGCAGCCAAAATTTGGCTGGGCCCCAGCATTTT. Translating gives CASSQNLAGPQHF.

The gene calls are TRBV3-1 (or the pseudogene TRBV3-2) and TRBJ1-1; D ambiguous. The length of the CDR3 is 15 residues. Trimming removed 1 base from V and 2 bases from J, with 11 bases in between. Germline V gene data show CDR1 as LGHDT and CDR2 as YNNKEL (reference sequence). The CDR3 loop reads CASSQGVGRNTEAFF. In DNA, the CDR3 is TGTGCCAGCAGCCAAGGGGTAGGACGCAACACTGAAGCTTTCTTT.

The chain employs TRBV4-1 and TRBJ1-3; D gene ambiguous. Trimming left V 5 bases short and J 4 bases short, with 18 bases between. This CDR3 spans 16 amino acids. CDR1 and CDR2 from the germline V gene are MGHRA and YSYEKL. The CDR3 spells CASSSPLRGTGNTIYF. The CDR3 coding sequence is TGCGCCAGCAGCTCCCCACTTCGGGGTACCGGAAACACCATATATTTT.

The genes are TRBV30 and TRBJ2-5; perhaps D is TRBD1 or TRBD2 (5 bases each). The ends were cut back, 5 bases at V and 3 bases at J, with 16 bases in the middle. This CDR3 comprises 14 residues. Germline V CDR1 and CDR2: GTSNPN, SVGIG (reference sequence). The CDR3 bases are TGTGCCTGGGGCCCCGGGACGGCCAAAGAGACCCAGTACTTC. Residues: CAWGPGTAKETQYF.

The chain employs TRBV5-1 and TRBJ1-1, with 12 bases identical to TRBD1. The V gene's germline CDR1 is SGHRS and CDR2 YFSETQ. The CDR3 consists of 16 residues. Trimming removed 5 bases from V and 4 bases from J; junction bases left unmatched: 9. CDR3 protein: CASRTGTGGSGTEAFF. CDR3 sequence (DNA): TGCGCCAGCAGGACCGGGACAGGGGGCTCTGGCACTGAAGCTTTCTTT.